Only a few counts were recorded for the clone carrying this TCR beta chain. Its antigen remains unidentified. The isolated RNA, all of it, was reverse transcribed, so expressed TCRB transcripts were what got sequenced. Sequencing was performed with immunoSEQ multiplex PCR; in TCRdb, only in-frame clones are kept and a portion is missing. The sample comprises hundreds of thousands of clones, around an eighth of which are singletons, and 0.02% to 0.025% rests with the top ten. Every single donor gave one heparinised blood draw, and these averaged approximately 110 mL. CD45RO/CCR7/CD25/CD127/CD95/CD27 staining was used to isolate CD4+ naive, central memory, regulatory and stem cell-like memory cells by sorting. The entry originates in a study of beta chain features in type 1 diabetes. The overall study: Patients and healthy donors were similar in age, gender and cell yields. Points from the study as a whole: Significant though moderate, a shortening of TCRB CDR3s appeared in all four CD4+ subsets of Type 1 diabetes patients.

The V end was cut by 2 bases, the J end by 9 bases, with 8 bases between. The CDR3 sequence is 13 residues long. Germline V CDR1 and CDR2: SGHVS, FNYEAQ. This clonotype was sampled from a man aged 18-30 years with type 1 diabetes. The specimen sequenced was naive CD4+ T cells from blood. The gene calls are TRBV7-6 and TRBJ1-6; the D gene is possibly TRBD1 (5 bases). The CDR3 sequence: CASSLTGGSPLHF. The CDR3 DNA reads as TGTGCCAGCAGCTTAACTGGGGGTTCACCCCTCCACTTT.